The following is a T cell receptor beta chain sequence with its context. The sample originates from a study of blood T cell repertoires in COVID-19. Whole-study context: The origin of the acute and convalescent COVID-19 samples was the United States, Italy and Spain. Sources were T cells, B-cell-depleted T cells, or PBMCs; the material itself was cDNA or gDNA.

CDR1 is MNHEY and CDR2 is SMNVEV in the germline V gene (reference sequence). Trimming cost V 5 bases and J 8 bases, with 15 bases left between them. The CDR3 extends over 13 amino acids. The Seattle patients joined while their infection was active and were tracked longitudinally afterward. In the authors' workflow: Reference gene primer amplification yielded estimated nucleated cell counts. Only in-frame clones appear in the TCRdb table, and some are missing; sequencing was by immunoSEQ multiplex PCR. For V, J and clone size, that table is used; D and trimming come from the DNA. Altogether 150,000 to 200,000 clones are present, 85% to 95% being singletons, with the ten largest covering roughly 2%.

The receptor was derived from a woman in her sixties with COVID-19, enrolled during active disease. The sequencing input was peripheral blood. The chain joins TRBV27 to TRBJ1-2; possible D gene TRBD1, 5 bases. CDR3 region: CASSPLRGGGYTF. In DNA, the CDR3 is TGTGCCAGCAGTCCGTTAAGGGGAGGGGGCTACACCTTC.